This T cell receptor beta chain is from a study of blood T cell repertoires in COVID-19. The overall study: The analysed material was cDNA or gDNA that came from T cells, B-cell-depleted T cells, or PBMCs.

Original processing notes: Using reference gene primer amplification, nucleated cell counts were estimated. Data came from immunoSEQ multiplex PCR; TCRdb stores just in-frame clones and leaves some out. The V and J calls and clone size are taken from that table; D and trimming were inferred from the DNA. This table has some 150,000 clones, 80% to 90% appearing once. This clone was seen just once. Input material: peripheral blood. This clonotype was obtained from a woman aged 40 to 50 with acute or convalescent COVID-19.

The CDR3 DNA is TGTGCCAGCTCAGAGGGGGCAACTAATGAAAAACTGTTTTTT. The encoded protein is CASSEGATNEKLFF. The chain employs TRBV18 and TRBJ1-4; TRBD1 is a possible D gene (6 bases). CDR1 and CDR2 (germline): KGHSH, LQKENI. V was clipped by 5 bases and J by 0 bases, with 7 bases between them. The CDR3 has 14 amino acids.